This TCR beta chain stems from a study of Ad26.COV2.S vaccination and SARS-CoV-2 variants. TCRdb keeps only in-frame clones here, not all; method: immunoSEQ multiplex PCR. The sample holds under 500,000 clones, around 92% seen once. Described treatment: some 20 received Ad26.COV2.S at low or high dose, single or two shots; a few received placebo; per-sample allocation not given. Each sample was drawn 63 days after the first injection (of vaccine or placebo). This CDR3 is 15 amino acids long. The germline gives CDR1 LGHDT, CDR2 YNNKEL (reference sequence). V was clipped by 1 base and J by 5 bases, with 13 bases between them.

The sample here was peripheral blood, taken in a trial of Ad26.COV2.S vaccine versus placebo. The rearrangement links TRBV3-1 (or the pseudogene TRBV3-2) to TRBJ2-3; tentative D call: TRBD1 (6 bases). The clonotype was recovered from a person aged 18-60 years who received the Ad26.COV2.S COVID-19 vaccine or a placebo. This CDR3 reads CASSQVGRGIDTQYF. CDR3 coding DNA: TGTGCCAGCAGCCAAGTGGGCAGGGGAATAGATACGCAGTATTTT.